This T cell receptor beta chain comes out of a study of cytomegalovirus exposure and HLA in healthy donors. Study outcomes and limitations: Productive rates of about 90% or about 30% were seen for most TCR beta V segments in an earlier analysis.

Of note for this clone: Antigen: not known.

Trimming removed 6 bases from V and 4 bases from J; junction bases left unmatched: 11. Germline CDR1 SGHAT, CDR2 FQNNGV. The CDR3 spans 15 residues. Primers included in the PCR were 60 Vbeta and 13 Jbeta primers. Profiling relied on immunoSEQ multiplex PCR, and the TCRdb table lists in-frame clones only, not all of them. The sample lists about 150,000 clones, 70% to 90% occurring once. The source of this sequence is a girl aged 5 to 17 in good health and CMV-seropositive. The rearrangement uses TRBV11-2 and TRBJ2-5; 7 positions agree with TRBD1. Sequencing was performed on PBMCs. For the CDR3, the DNA is TGTGCCAGCAGTTCGATGACAGGGCCGGGAGAGACCCAGTACTTC. This encodes CASSSMTGPGETQYF.